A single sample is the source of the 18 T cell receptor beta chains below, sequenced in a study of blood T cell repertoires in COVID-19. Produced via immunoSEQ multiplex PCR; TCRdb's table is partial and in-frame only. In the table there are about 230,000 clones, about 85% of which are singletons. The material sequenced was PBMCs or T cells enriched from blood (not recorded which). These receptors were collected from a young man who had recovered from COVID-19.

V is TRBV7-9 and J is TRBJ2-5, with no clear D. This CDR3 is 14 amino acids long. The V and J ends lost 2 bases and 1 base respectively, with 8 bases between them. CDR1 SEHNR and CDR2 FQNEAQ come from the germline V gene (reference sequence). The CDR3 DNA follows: TGTGCCAGCAGCTTAACGACATCCCAAGAGACCCAGTACTTC. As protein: CASSLTTSQETQYF.

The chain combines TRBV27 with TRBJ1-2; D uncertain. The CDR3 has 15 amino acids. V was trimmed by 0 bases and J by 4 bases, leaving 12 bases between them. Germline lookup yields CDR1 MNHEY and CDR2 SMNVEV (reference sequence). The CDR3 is CASSLSYGLTYGYTF. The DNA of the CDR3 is TGTGCCAGCAGTTTATCTTACGGACTGACCTATGGCTACACCTTC.

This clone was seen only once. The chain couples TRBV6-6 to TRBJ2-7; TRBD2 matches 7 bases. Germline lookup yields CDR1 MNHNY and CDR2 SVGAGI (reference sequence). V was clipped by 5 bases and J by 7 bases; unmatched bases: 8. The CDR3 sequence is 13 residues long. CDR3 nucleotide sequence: TGTGCCAGCAGTACCCGGGGAGGGATGGAGCAGTACTTC. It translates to CASSTRGGMEQYF.

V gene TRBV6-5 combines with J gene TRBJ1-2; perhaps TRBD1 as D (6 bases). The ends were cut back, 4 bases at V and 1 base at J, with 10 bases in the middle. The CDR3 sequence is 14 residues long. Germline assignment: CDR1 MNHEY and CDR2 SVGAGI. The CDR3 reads CASSWDKDNYGYTF. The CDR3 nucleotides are TGTGCCAGCAGTTGGGACAAAGATAACTATGGCTACACCTTC.

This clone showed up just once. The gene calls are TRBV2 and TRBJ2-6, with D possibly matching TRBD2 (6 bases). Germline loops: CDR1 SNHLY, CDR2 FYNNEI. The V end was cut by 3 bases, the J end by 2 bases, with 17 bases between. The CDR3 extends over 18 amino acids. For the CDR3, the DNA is TGTGCCAGCAGTGATAATCCCCTGGGAGGTGCTGGGGCCAACGTCCTGACTTTC. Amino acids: CASSDNPLGGAGANVLTF.

The CDR3, as DNA: TGTGCCACCCGGGGGGGAGCCTCGTTCCTTGATTTCTTT. Translation: CATRGGASFLDFF. The chain uses TRBV19 and TRBJ1-1, with a tentative D call TRBD1 (5 bases). With 10 bases removed from V and 13 bases from J, the gap between germline ends came to 25 bases. Per the germline V gene, CDR1 is LNHDA and CDR2 is SQIVND (reference sequence). The CDR3 is 13 residues long.

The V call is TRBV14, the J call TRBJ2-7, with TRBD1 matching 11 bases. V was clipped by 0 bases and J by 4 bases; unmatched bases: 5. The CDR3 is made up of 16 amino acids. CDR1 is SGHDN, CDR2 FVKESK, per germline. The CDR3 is CASSQDFRDRGYEQYF. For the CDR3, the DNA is TGTGCCAGCAGCCAAGACTTCCGGGACAGGGGGTACGAGCAGTACTTC. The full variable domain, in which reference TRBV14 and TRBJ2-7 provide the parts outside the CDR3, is EAGVTQFPSHSVIEKGQTVTLRCDPISGHDNLYWYRRVMGKEIKFLLHFVKESKQDESGMPNNRFLAERTGGTYSTLKVQPAELEDSGVYFCASSQDFRDRGYEQYFGPGTRLTVT.

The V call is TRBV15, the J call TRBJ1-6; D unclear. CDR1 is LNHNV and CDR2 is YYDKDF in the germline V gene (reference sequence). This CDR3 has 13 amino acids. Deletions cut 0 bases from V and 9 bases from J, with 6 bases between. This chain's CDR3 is CATSRDQFSPLHF. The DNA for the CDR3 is TGTGCCACCAGCAGAGACCAATTTTCACCCCTCCACTTT.

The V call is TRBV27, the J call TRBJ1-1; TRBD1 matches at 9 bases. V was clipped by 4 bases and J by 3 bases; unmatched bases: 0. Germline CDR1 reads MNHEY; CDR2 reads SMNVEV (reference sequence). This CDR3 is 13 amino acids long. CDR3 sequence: CASSWDRDTEAFF. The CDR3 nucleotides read TGTGCCAGCAGTTGGGACAGGGACACTGAAGCTTTCTTT.

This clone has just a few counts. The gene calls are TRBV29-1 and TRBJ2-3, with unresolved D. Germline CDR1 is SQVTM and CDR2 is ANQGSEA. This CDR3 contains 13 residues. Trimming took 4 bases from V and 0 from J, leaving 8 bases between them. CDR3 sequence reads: CSVAPRSTDTQYF. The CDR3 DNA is TGCAGCGTTGCTCCCCGGAGCACAGATACGCAGTATTTT.

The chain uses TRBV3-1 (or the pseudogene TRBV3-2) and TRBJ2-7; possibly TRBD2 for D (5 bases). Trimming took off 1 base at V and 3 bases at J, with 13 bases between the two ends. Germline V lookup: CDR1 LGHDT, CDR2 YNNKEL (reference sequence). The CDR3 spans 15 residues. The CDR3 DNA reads TGTGCCAGCAGCCAAGTTCGTCTAGCCTTCTACGAGCAGTACTTC. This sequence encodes CASSQVRLAFYEQYF.

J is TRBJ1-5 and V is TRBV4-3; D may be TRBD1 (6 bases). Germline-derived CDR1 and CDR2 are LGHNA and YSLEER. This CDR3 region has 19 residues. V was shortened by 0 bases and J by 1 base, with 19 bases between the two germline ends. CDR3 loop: CASSQERGVGHLSNQPQHF. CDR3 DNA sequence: TGCGCCAGCAGCCAAGAGAGGGGCGTGGGACACCTCAGCAATCAGCCCCAGCATTTT.

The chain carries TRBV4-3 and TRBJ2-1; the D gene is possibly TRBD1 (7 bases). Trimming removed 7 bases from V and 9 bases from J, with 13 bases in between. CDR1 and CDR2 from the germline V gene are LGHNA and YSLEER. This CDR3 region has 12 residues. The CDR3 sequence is CASKPGGGEQFF. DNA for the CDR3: TGCGCCAGCAAACCAGGGGGAGGTGAGCAGTTCTTC.

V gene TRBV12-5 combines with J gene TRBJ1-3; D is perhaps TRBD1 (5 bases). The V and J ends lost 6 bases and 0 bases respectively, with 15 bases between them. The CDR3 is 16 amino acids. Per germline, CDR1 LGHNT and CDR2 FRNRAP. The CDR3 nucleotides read TGTGCTAGTGGCCCCGGGGGGGTCGGCTCTGGAAACACCATATATTTT. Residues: CASGPGGVGSGNTIYF.

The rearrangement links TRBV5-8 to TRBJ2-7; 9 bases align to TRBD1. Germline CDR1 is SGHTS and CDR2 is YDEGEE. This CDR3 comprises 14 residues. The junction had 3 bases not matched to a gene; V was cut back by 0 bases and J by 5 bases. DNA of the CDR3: TGTGCCAGCAGCTTGGATTGGGACAGGGACGAGCAGTACTTC. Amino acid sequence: CASSLDWDRDEQYF.

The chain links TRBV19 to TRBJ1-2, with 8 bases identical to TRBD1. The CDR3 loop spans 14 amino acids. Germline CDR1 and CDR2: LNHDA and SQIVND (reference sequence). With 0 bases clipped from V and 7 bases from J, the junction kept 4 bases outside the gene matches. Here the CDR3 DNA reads TGTGCCAGTAGTATAGACAGGGGGCGAGGTGGCTACACCTTC. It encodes CASSIDRGRGGYTF.

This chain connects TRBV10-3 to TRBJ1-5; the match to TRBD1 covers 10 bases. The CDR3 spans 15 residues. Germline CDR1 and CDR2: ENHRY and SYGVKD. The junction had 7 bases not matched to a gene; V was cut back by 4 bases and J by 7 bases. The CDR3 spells CAISAGTGVGQPQHF. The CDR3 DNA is TGTGCCATCAGTGCTGGGACAGGGGTCGGACAGCCCCAGCATTTT.

This chain's CDR3 is CASSENQGGANEKLFF. CDR3 DNA: TGTGCCAGCAGTGAAAACCAGGGTGGTGCTAATGAAAAACTGTTTTTT. The rearrangement links TRBV6-1 to TRBJ1-4; D might be TRBD1 (5 bases). Trimming stripped 2 bases from V and 3 bases from J, with 13 bases between. Germline V gene sequence: CDR1 MNHNS, CDR2 SASEGT. The CDR3 length is 16 residues.